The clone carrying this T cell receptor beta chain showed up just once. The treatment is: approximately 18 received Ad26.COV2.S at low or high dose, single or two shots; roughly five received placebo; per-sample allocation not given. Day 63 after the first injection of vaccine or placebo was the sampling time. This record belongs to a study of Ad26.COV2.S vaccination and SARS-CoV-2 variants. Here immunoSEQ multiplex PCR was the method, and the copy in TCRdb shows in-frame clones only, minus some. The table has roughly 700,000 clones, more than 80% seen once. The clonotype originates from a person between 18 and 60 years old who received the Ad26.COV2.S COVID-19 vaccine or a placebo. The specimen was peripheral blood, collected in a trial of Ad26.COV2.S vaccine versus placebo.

The CDR3, as DNA: TGTGCCAGCAGCTTAACTTCTGGGAGAAACATTCAGTACTTC. This sequence encodes CASSLTSGRNIQYF. V gene TRBV7-9 combines with J gene TRBJ2-4, with D maybe TRBD2 (5 bases). V was clipped by 2 bases and J by 6 bases, with 11 bases between them. The CDR3 loop spans 14 amino acids. Per the germline V gene, CDR1 is SEHNR and CDR2 is FQNEAQ (reference sequence).